A selection of T cell receptor beta chains follows, all from one sample in a study of human T cells and chemical hapten exposure. TCRdb redid the calling of the reads with MiXCR, one entry per CDR3 protein. The sample holds 100,000 to 150,000 distinct CDR3 sequences, approximately 9.3% seen once. The sample consisted of whole blood. These receptors all come from a human donor in good health. Some clones in this sample may be carry-over from other donors' samples. Both conserved end residues are part of each CDR3. Fields, in order: J gene, V gene, clone size, D gene, CDR3 DNA, CDR3 protein. D genes are given only for firm matches. The size entry is marked missing in some rows and otherwise reads once, few, many or a size class.

>TRBJ2-7|TRBV27|NA|TRBD1
TGTGCCAGCAGCCCTTGGCAGGGGGCGTACGAGCAGTACTTC
CASSPWQGAYEQYF
>TRBJ1-5|TRBV2|many|NA
TGTGCCAGCAGTCTCCCGGGGGGCCAGCAGCCCCAGCATTTT
CASSLPGGQQPQHF
>TRBJ2-3|TRBV23-1|NA|TRBD1
TGCGCCAGCATTAAGGGGGCTGCAGATACGCAGTATTTT
CASIKGAADTQYF
>TRBJ1-1|TRBV20-1|many|TRBD1
TGCAGTGCTTACAGGGGCTTCGGAGCTTTCTTT
CSAYRGFGAFF
>TRBJ2-7|TRBV5-1|once|TRBD2
TGCGCCAGCAGCTGGGGGACTAGCGGTTACGAGCAGTACTTC
CASSWGTSGYEQYF
>TRBJ1-3|TRBV14|many|NA
TGTGCCAGCAGCTTGTCGGGGAGAAGAAACACCATATATTTT
CASSLSGRRNTIYF
>TRBJ2-1|TRBV19|NA|TRBD1
TGTGCCAGTAGTGGCTATAGGGACAGGGGAGGTGACAATGAGCAGTTCTTC
CASSGYRDRGGDNEQFF
>TRBJ2-7|TRBV7-2|many|TRBD2
TGTGCCAGCAGCTCGGGACTAGTCGGTTCCGAGCAGTACTTC
CASSSGLVGSEQYF
>TRBJ2-5|TRBV6-2/TRBV6-3|few|TRBD2
TGTGCCACCAAAAGACCGGGGGGGCCAGGAGAGACCCAGTACTTC
CATKRPGGPGETQYF
>TRBJ2-7|TRBV20-1|many|NA
TGCAGTGCTTCTCAGGGAAACGAGCAGTACTTC
CSASQGNEQYF
>TRBJ1-5|TRBV27|many|NA
TGTGCCAGCAGTCCCCGGGACAACCATCAGCCCCAGCATTTT
CASSPRDNHQPQHF
>TRBJ2-1|TRBV5-4|few|NA
TGTGCCAGCAGCTTGATGGGCGGATCCAATGAGCAGTTCTTC
CASSLMGGSNEQFF
>TRBJ2-2|TRBV29-1|many|NA
TGCAGCGTAGCTAGGGAGGATTATACCGGGGAGCTGTTTTTT
CSVAREDYTGELFF